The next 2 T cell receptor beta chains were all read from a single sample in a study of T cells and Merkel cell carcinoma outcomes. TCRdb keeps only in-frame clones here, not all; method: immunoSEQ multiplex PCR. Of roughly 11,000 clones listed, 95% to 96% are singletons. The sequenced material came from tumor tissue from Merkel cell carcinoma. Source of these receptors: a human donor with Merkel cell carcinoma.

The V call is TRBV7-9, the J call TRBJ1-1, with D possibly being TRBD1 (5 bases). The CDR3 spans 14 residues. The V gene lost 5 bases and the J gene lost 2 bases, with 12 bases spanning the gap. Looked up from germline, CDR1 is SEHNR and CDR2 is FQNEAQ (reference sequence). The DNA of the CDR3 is TGTGCCAGCAGCCGGACACTTAGTAACACTGAAGCTTTCTTT. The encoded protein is CASSRTLSNTEAFF.

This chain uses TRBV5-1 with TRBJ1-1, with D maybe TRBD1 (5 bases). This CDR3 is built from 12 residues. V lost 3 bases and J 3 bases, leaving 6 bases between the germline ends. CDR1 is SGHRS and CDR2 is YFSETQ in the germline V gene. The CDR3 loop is CASSWGDTEAFF. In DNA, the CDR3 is TGCGCCAGCAGCTGGGGCGACACTGAAGCTTTCTTT.